Given below is one T cell receptor (beta chain) in context. Germline-derived CDR1 and CDR2 are LGHDT and YNNKEL (reference sequence). The CDR3 has 14 amino acids. The trim removed 5 bases at V and 8 bases at J, leaving 8 bases unmatched. The data derive from a study of control samples from healthy donors and cancer patients. Here immunoSEQ multiplex PCR was the method, and the copy in TCRdb shows in-frame clones only, minus some. The profile shows approximately 150,000 clones, 96% of them singletons. The chain uses TRBV3-1 (or the pseudogene TRBV3-2) and TRBJ2-2; TRBD2 agrees at 7 bases. Sequencing used blood. This TCR derives from a woman in her twenties or thirties in good health. This chain's CDR3 is CASSYGLVPGELFF. The CDR3 coding sequence is TGTGCCAGCAGCTACGGACTAGTCCCTGGGGAGCTGTTTTTT.